One and the same sample provided the 22 T cell receptor beta chains below, sequenced in a study of blood T cell repertoires in COVID-19. Assay used: immunoSEQ multiplex PCR; TCRdb lists only in-frame clones, some missing. This sample has hundreds of thousands of clones; roughly 85% occur once, and the top ten carry around 2.3%. The source material was PBMCs or T cells enriched from blood (not recorded which). The receptors were gathered from a woman aged 45-59 years who had recovered from COVID-19.

The rearrangement joins TRBV28 to TRBJ1-5; possible D gene TRBD1, 5 bases. The CDR3 is made up of 12 amino acids. V was pared by 7 bases and J by 8 bases, with 12 bases between. Germline CDR1 reads MDHEN; CDR2 reads SYDVKM. CDR3 loop: CASKAGLKPQHF. The CDR3 nucleotides are TGTGCCAGCAAGGCGGGGCTTAAGCCCCAGCATTTT. The full variable domain, rest sourced from reference TRBV28 and TRBJ1-5, is DVKVTQSSRYLVKRTGEKVFLECVQDMDHENMFWYRQDPGLGLRLIYFSYDVKMKEKGDIPEGYSVSREKKERFSLILESASTNQTSMYLCASKAGLKPQHFGDGTRLSIL.

Concerning this clone itself: Other DNA sequences within the sample encode an identical CDR3. The chain joins TRBV11-2 to TRBJ1-6, with D unresolved. The V gene lost 3 bases and the J gene lost 0 bases, with 6 bases spanning the gap. This CDR3 spans 15 amino acids. Looked up from germline, CDR1 is SGHAT and CDR2 is FQNNGV. The CDR3 here is CASSFRGSYNSPLHF. CDR3 bases: TGTGCCAGCAGCTTTCGGGGCTCCTATAATTCACCCCTCCACTTT.

The chain joins TRBV7-3 to TRBJ2-3; no clear D gene. Per germline, CDR1 SGHTA and CDR2 FQGTGA. The CDR3 is 14 residues long. The V end was cut by 5 bases, the J end by 4 bases, with 13 bases between. In nucleotides, the CDR3 is TGTGCCAGCAGCCCCCAAAGTAGCTCAGATACGCAGTATTTT. As protein: CASSPQSSSDTQYF.

This chain uses TRBV30 with TRBJ1-3; 8 nucleotides align to TRBD1. The CDR3 has 15 residues. V trimming: 4 bases; J trimming: 3 bases; junction bases outside the gene matches: 8. Germline V gene data show CDR1 as GTSNPN and CDR2 as SVGIG (reference sequence). CDR3 sequence: CAWTQGAPFGNTIYF. The CDR3 DNA reads TGTGCCTGGACGCAGGGGGCCCCTTTTGGAAACACCATATATTTT. Variable domain in full (rest from reference TRBV30 and TRBJ1-3): SQTIHQWPATLVQPVGSPLSLECTVEGTSNPNLYWYRQAAGRGLQLLFYSVGIGQISSEVPQNLSASRPQDRQFILSSKKLLLSDSGFYLCAWTQGAPFGNTIYFGEGSWLTVV.

J is TRBJ2-2 and V is TRBV9, with 8 bases that match TRBD2. J was trimmed by 0 bases and V by 0 bases; bases with no gene match: 1. Looked up from germline, CDR1 is SGDLS and CDR2 is YYNGEE. The CDR3 length is 16 residues. The CDR3 nucleotides read TGTGCCAGCAGCGTAGTGGGACTAGCGAACACCGGGGAGCTGTTTTTT. Encoded protein: CASSVVGLANTGELFF.

This chain uses TRBV4-2 with TRBJ2-1; 13 bases are shared with TRBD2. Germline V gene data show CDR1 as LGHNA and CDR2 as YNFKEQ. This CDR3 comprises 15 residues. Germline trimming cut 7 bases from V and 5 bases from J; bases unmatched to any gene: 5. CDR3 sequence (DNA): TGTGCCAGCATGGGGACTAGCGGGAACCACAATGAGCAGTTCTTC. Translation: CASMGTSGNHNEQFF.

CDR3 loop: CASSRTGDYGYTF. The CDR3 nucleotides read TGTGCCAGCAGTAGGACAGGGGACTATGGCTACACCTTC. The chain links TRBV12-3 or TRBV12-4 to TRBJ1-2, with 9 bases matching TRBD1. J lost 3 bases, V lost 5 bases, and 1 base had no gene match. There are 13 residues in the CDR3.

V and J are TRBV11-2 and TRBJ2-1; perhaps TRBD2 as D (5 bases). Trimming stripped 7 bases from V and 0 bases from J, with 7 bases between. CDR1 and CDR2 from the germline V gene are SGHAT and FQNNGV. This CDR3 is 13 amino acids long. The CDR3 DNA reads as TGTGCCAGCACGGGGAGCTCCTACAATGAGCAGTTCTTC. Its translation is CASTGSSYNEQFF.

The CDR3: CASSFSGGWTDTQYF. The DNA for the CDR3 is TGTGCCAGCAGTTTCAGCGGGGGATGGACAGATACGCAGTATTTT. V gene TRBV28 combines with J gene TRBJ2-3; TRBD2 agrees at 8 bases. After removal of 3 bases from V and 3 bases from J, the junction contained 5 bases not matched to a gene. CDR1 and CDR2 (germline): MDHEN, SYDVKM. There are 15 residues in the CDR3.

The chain recombines TRBV5-8 with TRBJ2-1; TRBD1 agrees at 9 bases. The germline V gene has CDR1 SGHTS and CDR2 YDEGEE. Unmatched junction bases numbered 4, after V lost 4 bases and J lost 2 bases. The length of the CDR3 is 15 residues. CDR3 DNA: TGTGCCAGCAGCCCGCGGGACAGGGCCTACAATGAGCAGTTCTTC. Its translation: CASSPRDRAYNEQFF.

This chain links TRBV7-9 with TRBJ1-3; a weak D match, TRBD1 (6 bases). CDR1 SEHNR and CDR2 FQNEAQ come from the germline V gene (reference sequence). V lost 1 base and J 2 bases, leaving 9 bases between the germline ends. The CDR3 is 15 residues long. CDR3 residues: CASSLGGDTGNTIYF. In nucleotides, the CDR3 is TGTGCCAGCAGCTTAGGTGGGGACACTGGAAACACCATATATTTT. The whole variable domain, remainder taken from reference TRBV7-9 and TRBJ1-3, is DTGVSQNPRHKITKRGQNVTFRCDPISEHNRLYWYRQTLGQGPEFLTYFQNEAQLEKSRLLSDRFSAERPKGSFSTLEIQRTEQGDSAMYLCASSLGGDTGNTIYFGEGSWLTVV.

The chain links TRBV19 to TRBJ2-3; 8 bases are shared with TRBD2. Germline CDR1 LNHDA, CDR2 SQIVND (reference sequence). V gave up 7 bases and J gave up 2 bases; unmatched junction bases: 11. This CDR3 has 16 amino acids. For the CDR3, the DNA is TGTGCCAGTAAAATCAGCGGGAGCGGGGACACAGATACGCAGTATTTT. Its protein is CASKISGSGDTDTQYF. Full variable domain (missing parts from reference TRBV19 and TRBJ2-3): DGGITQSPKYLFRKEGQNVTLSCEQNLNHDAMYWYRQDPGQGLRLIYYSQIVNDFQKGDIAEGYSVSREKKESFPLTVTSAQKNPTAFYLCASKISGSGDTDTQYFGPGTRLTVL.

This chain connects TRBV9 to TRBJ2-1; D gene ambiguous. V lost 0 bases to trimming and J lost 3 bases, with 7 bases between them. Germline-derived CDR1 and CDR2 are SGDLS and YYNGEE. The CDR3 length is 14 residues. The CDR3 bases are TGTGCCAGCAGCGTAGTTGGCAGCTACAATGAGCAGTTCTTC. Translated, it gives CASSVVGSYNEQFF.

V usage is TRBV6-5 and J usage is TRBJ1-2; D call uncertain. The CDR3 loop spans 12 amino acids. Germline V CDR1 and CDR2: MNHEY, SVGAGI. Trimming removed 6 bases from V and 5 bases from J, with 10 bases in between. The CDR3 loop reads CASSQSAYGYTF. CDR3 nucleotide sequence: TGTGCCAGCAGCCAGTCAGCGTATGGCTACACCTTC.

The J gene is TRBJ1-2, the V gene TRBV7-9, with D hard to call. The CDR3 is 12 residues long. CDR1 is SEHNR and CDR2 is FQNEAQ in the germline V gene (reference sequence). V dropped 3 bases and J dropped 8 bases, with 10 bases sitting between them. CDR3: CASSLSSGGYTF. DNA of the CDR3: TGTGCCAGCAGCTTGAGTTCGGGGGGCTACACCTTC. Supplemented by reference TRBV7-9 and TRBJ1-2, the full variable domain reads DTGVSQNPRHKITKRGQNVTFRCDPISEHNRLYWYRQTLGQGPEFLTYFQNEAQLEKSRLLSDRFSAERPKGSFSTLEIQRTEQGDSAMYLCASSLSSGGYTFGSGTRLTVV.

V gene TRBV7-9 combines with J gene TRBJ1-5, with D unclear. Germline V gives CDR1 SEHNR, CDR2 FQNEAQ (reference sequence). This CDR3 comprises 15 residues. The V and J ends lost 4 bases and 2 bases respectively, with 12 bases between them. CDR3 sequence reads: CASSSYSGGNQPQHF. The DNA for the CDR3 is TGTGCCAGCAGCTCCTACAGCGGCGGCAATCAGCCCCAGCATTTT.

J is TRBJ1-3 and V is TRBV7-2; no firm D call. The ends were cut back, 5 bases at V and 0 bases at J, with 11 bases in the middle. This CDR3 contains 15 residues. Germline assignment: CDR1 SGHTA and CDR2 FQGNSA. DNA for the CDR3: TGTGCCAGCAGCGAGGGAGGGAGCTCTGGAAACACCATATATTTT. It specifies CASSEGGSSGNTIYF.

J is TRBJ1-6 and V is TRBV30; tentative D call: TRBD1 (6 bases). Germline V gene data show CDR1 as GTSNPN and CDR2 as SVGIG (reference sequence). The CDR3 runs 14 residues. Between the trimmed V and J ends, which lost 0 bases and 10 bases, there was a span of 13 bases. The CDR3 reads CAWSVVQGYSPLHF. The CDR3 DNA reads TGTGCCTGGAGTGTAGTGCAGGGGTACTCACCCCTCCACTTT.

In its sample, this clone was seen once. This chain joins TRBV29-1 and TRBJ2-7; TRBD1 aligns across 7 bases. Germline loops: CDR1 SQVTM, CDR2 ANQGSEA. The junction had 7 bases not matched to a gene; V was cut back by 6 bases and J by 5 bases. The CDR3 contains 12 residues. The CDR3 loop reads CSVTGALDEQYF. CDR3 sequence (DNA): TGCAGCGTCACAGGGGCGCTGGACGAGCAGTACTTC.

The rearrangement joins TRBV15 to TRBJ1-2, with 10 bases that match TRBD1. This CDR3 spans 14 amino acids. CDR1 is LNHNV, CDR2 YYDKDF, per germline (reference sequence). J lost 8 bases, V lost 3 bases, and 6 bases had no gene match. The CDR3 DNA sequence: TGTGCCACCAGCAGTGACAGGGGGCGGTCAGGCTACACCTTC. Residues: CATSSDRGRSGYTF.

The rearrangement uses TRBV7-2 and TRBJ2-3, with 7 bases matching TRBD2. J lost 2 bases, V lost 5 bases, and 4 bases had no gene match. The CDR3 covers 14 residues. Germline CDR1 SGHTA, CDR2 FQGNSA. The chain's CDR3 is CASSPAGITDTQYF. DNA for the CDR3: TGTGCCAGCAGCCCAGCGGGAATCACAGATACGCAGTATTTT.

V usage is TRBV2 and J usage is TRBJ1-2, with 10 positions matching TRBD1. V shed 6 bases and J 2 bases; nucleotides not matched to a gene: 6. This CDR3 is built from 15 residues. Germline V gene lookup returns CDR1 SNHLY and CDR2 FYNNEI. The CDR3 DNA reads as TGTGCCAGCAGGCCCGGGGACAGGGGAAACTATGGCTACACCTTC. This encodes CASRPGDRGNYGYTF.